This T cell receptor beta chain was recorded in a study of OX40 agonist ivuxolimab in advanced cancers. Study findings and constraints: There was clonal expansion of CD4+ and CD8+ blood T cells by week 6 at 0.1 to 3.0 mg/kg. Undetermined was the antigen specificity of the expanded peripheral T cells.

The germline V gene has CDR1 SGHTA and CDR2 FQGNSA. V lost 1 base and J lost 7; bases outside the gene matches: 10. CDR3 length: 16 amino acids. A remark on this clone: Its antigen is unknown.

Sequenced by immunoSEQ multiplex PCR; TCRdb stores in-frame clones only, minus some. The sample records fewer than 70,000 clones, roughly 88% being singletons. Patients who had autoimmune disease history or got systemic immunosuppression were left out. The V call is TRBV7-2, the J call TRBJ1-2, with TRBD1 identical over 9 bases. The sample in question was CD4+ or CD8+ T cells sorted from blood, obtained in a trial of the OX40 agonist ivuxolimab. This clonotype originated in an adult with an advanced solid tumor such as melanoma, head and neck, liver or kidney cancer. The CDR3 bases are TGTGCCAGCAGCTTAGGCGGGACAGGGAATCGGGTTGGCTACACCTTC. Translated: CASSLGGTGNRVGYTF. The entire variable domain, with the rest obtained from reference TRBV7-2 and TRBJ1-2, is as follows: GAGVSQSPSNKVTEKGKDVELRCDPISGHTALYWYRQSLGQGLEFLIYFQGNSAPDKSGLPSDRFSAERTGGSVSTLTIQRTQQEDSAVYLCASSLGGTGNRVGYTFGSGTRLTVV.